This T cell receptor (beta chain) was captured in a study of T cell responses to AZD1222 COVID-19 vaccine. Profiling relied on immunoSEQ multiplex PCR, and the TCRdb table lists in-frame clones only, not all of them. This repertoire shows about 160,000 clones, around 91% found once; its top ten account for approximately 6.9%. Between the trimmed V and J ends, which lost 5 bases and 5 bases, there was a span of 12 bases. The germline CDR1 and CDR2 sequences are LGHNA and YSLEER. This CDR3 is 14 amino acids long. The chain carries TRBV4-3 and TRBJ1-4, with no clear D. This clonotype was sampled from an adult in good health. This specimen consisted of peripheral blood, obtained on day 0 of AZD1222 vaccination. The CDR3 loop is CASSTASRNEKLFF. CDR3 bases: TGCGCCAGCAGCACGGCAAGTCGGAATGAAAAACTGTTTTTT.